These 16 T cell receptor beta chains originate from one sample sequenced in a study of blood T cell repertoires in COVID-19. Measured with immunoSEQ multiplex PCR; TCRdb has only the in-frame clones, and not every one. The sample holds under 250,000 clones, 70% to 90% seen once. Sequencing input: peripheral blood. The receptors originated from a man aged 35 to 55 with acute or convalescent COVID-19.

V is TRBV20-1 and J is TRBJ2-1; D unresolved. V lost 3 bases and J 0 bases, leaving 6 bases between the germline ends. The CDR3 totals 13 residues. Germline V gene data show CDR1 as DFQATT and CDR2 as SNEGSKA (reference sequence). This chain's CDR3 is CSASSRSYNEQFF. CDR3 DNA sequence: TGCAGTGCTAGTTCCCGCTCCTACAATGAGCAGTTCTTC.

This clone was observed a handful of times. V gene TRBV6-5 combines with J gene TRBJ1-2, with 7 bases aligning to TRBD1. Trimming removed 6 bases from V and 8 bases from J; junction bases left unmatched: 15. Germline V lookup: CDR1 MNHEY, CDR2 SVGAGI. The length of the CDR3 is 15 residues. CDR3 coding DNA: TGTGCCAGCAGACGCGGGCAGGGGGAGTCGGACGGCTACACCTTC. Translation gives CASRRGQGESDGYTF.

J is TRBJ2-6 and V is TRBV9; D is possibly TRBD2 (5 bases). The CDR3 sequence is 17 residues long. V was cut by 4 bases and J by 1 base, with 15 bases left in between. CDR1 is SGDLS, CDR2 YYNGEE, per germline. The CDR3 sequence is CASSPLRGRSGANVLTF. The CDR3, as DNA: TGTGCCAGCAGCCCCCTTAGAGGGCGGTCTGGGGCCAACGTCCTGACTTTC.

The chain employs TRBV29-1 and TRBJ2-7, with D uncertain. In germline, CDR1 is SQVTM, CDR2 ANQGSEA. V lost 7 bases to trimming and J lost 1 base, with 8 bases between them. The CDR3 is 11 residues long. This CDR3 reads CSARLSYEQYF. The CDR3 DNA reads as TGCAGCGCCCGTTTATCCTACGAGCAGTACTTC.

V usage is TRBV28 and J usage is TRBJ2-7; tentative D call: TRBD2 (5 bases). Between the trimmed V and J ends, which lost 3 bases and 0 bases, there was a span of 9 bases. Germline-derived CDR1 and CDR2 are MDHEN and SYDVKM. The CDR3 runs to 14 residues. CDR3 protein: CASSFMGDSYEQYF. DNA for the CDR3: TGTGCCAGCAGTTTTATGGGAGACTCCTACGAGCAGTACTTC.

This clone was picked up a small number of times. The chain employs TRBV5-6 and TRBJ2-1; 11 bases match TRBD2. Germline-derived CDR1 and CDR2 are SGHDT and YYEEEE. The CDR3 is 15 residues long. The junction had 6 bases not matched to a gene; V was cut back by 1 base and J by 9 bases. In DNA form, the CDR3 reads TGTGCCAGCAGCTTGCTAGCGGGGGGCTCCCTTGAGCAGTTCTTC. Translating it yields CASSLLAGGSLEQFF.

The V gene is TRBV6-5, the J gene TRBJ1-4, with a possible D match to TRBD1 (5 bases). This CDR3 is built from 14 residues. Trimming removed 6 bases at V and 8 bases at J, with 16 bases between. Germline CDR1 is MNHEY and CDR2 is SVGAGI. The CDR3 sequence: CASRMGQIGEKLFF. The CDR3 DNA sequence: TGTGCCAGCAGGATGGGGCAGATCGGAGAAAAACTGTTTTTT.

This clone was recorded a few times. The chain is built from TRBV19 and TRBJ2-3; TRBD2 might be the D (5 bases). CDR1 LNHDA and CDR2 SQIVND come from the germline V gene (reference sequence). This CDR3 has 16 amino acids. Deletions cut 1 base from V and 0 bases from J, with 11 bases between. Here the CDR3 DNA reads TGTGCCAGTAGTATAGGTACTAGATCTAGCACAGATACGCAGTATTTT. Its protein is CASSIGTRSSTDTQYF.

J is TRBJ2-6 and V is TRBV7-6; D possibly corresponds to TRBD1 (6 bases). With 1 base removed from V and 13 bases from J, the gap between germline ends came to 17 bases. The CDR3 is 15 amino acids. Germline values: CDR1 SGHVS, CDR2 FNYEAQ. The CDR3 DNA follows: TGTGCCAGCAGCTTAGGGGTTCAGGGGCCGCATGTCCTGACTTTC. Its protein is CASSLGVQGPHVLTF.

V usage is TRBV6-6 and J usage is TRBJ2-1; TRBD2 agrees at 12 bases. CDR3 length: 18 amino acids. V was clipped by 5 bases and J by 6 bases; unmatched bases: 14. Germline V lookup: CDR1 MNHNY, CDR2 SVGAGI (reference sequence). The CDR3 spells CASSPPHRLAGALNEQFF. DNA for the CDR3: TGTGCCAGCAGTCCGCCTCATCGACTAGCGGGGGCTCTCAATGAGCAGTTCTTC.

The chain recombines TRBV27 with TRBJ1-3; unclear D gene. The CDR3 sequence is 13 residues long. V lost 7 bases and J 7 bases, leaving 14 bases between the germline ends. Germline values: CDR1 MNHEY, CDR2 SMNVEV (reference sequence). The CDR3 DNA is TGTGCCAGCACCTCCCCGAACCAGAACACCATATATTTT. Its protein product is CASTSPNQNTIYF.

The chain carries TRBV9 and TRBJ2-1; 8 positions agree with TRBD2. The V gene's germline CDR1 is SGDLS and CDR2 YYNGEE. J was trimmed by 4 bases and V by 0 bases; bases with no gene match: 6. The CDR3 is 16 residues long. DNA of the CDR3: TGTGCCAGCAGCGTAGGGTCTAGCGGGTATTACAATGAGCAGTTCTTC. It yields the protein CASSVGSSGYYNEQFF.

The gene calls are TRBV12-3 or TRBV12-4 and TRBJ1-1; the D gene is possibly TRBD1 (6 bases). The V and J ends lost 6 bases and 11 bases respectively, with 19 bases between them. This CDR3 comprises 13 residues. CDR3 DNA: TGTGCCAGCAGCTCCCGGACAGCCCCAAGGGCTTTCTTT. This encodes CASSSRTAPRAFF.

The chain combines TRBV5-1 with TRBJ2-5; D is unclear. V gave up 10 bases and J gave up 2 bases, with 12 bases separating them. The germline gives CDR1 SGHRS, CDR2 YFSETQ. CDR3 length: 12 amino acids. DNA of the CDR3: TGCGCCCCCGAGAGGCAGCAAGAGACCCAGTACTTC. This encodes CAPERQQETQYF.

The chain has TRBV2 and TRBJ2-7; the match to TRBD1 covers 7 bases. Germline CDR1 is SNHLY and CDR2 is FYNNEI. The CDR3 consists of 16 residues. V was pared by 6 bases and J by 3 bases, with 14 bases of the junction left unmatched. The CDR3 DNA sequence: TGTGCCAGCAGCGGTTCGTCGGGACAGACCCTCTACGAGCAGTACTTC. Its translation: CASSGSSGQTLYEQYF. The complete variable domain, with remaining parts taken from reference TRBV2 and TRBJ2-7, reads EPEVTQTPSHQVTQMGQEVILRCVPISNHLYFYWYRQILGQKVEFLVSFYNNEISEKSEIFDDQFSVERPDGSNFTLKIRSTKLEDSAMYFCASSGSSGQTLYEQYFGPGTRLTVT.

The CDR3 nucleotides read TGCAGTGCTGGACAAGCGGGAGAGCAGTTCTTC. The encoded protein is CSAGQAGEQFF. This chain joins TRBV20-1 and TRBJ2-1, with 7 bases identical to TRBD2. Per germline, CDR1 DFQATT and CDR2 SNEGSKA (reference sequence). V shed 5 bases, J shed 10 bases, and the junction held 5 bases outside the gene matches. There are 11 residues in the CDR3.